The 32 T cell receptor beta chains given below trace back to one sample, sequenced in a study of T cell clonotyping in hematopoietic cell transplantation. Clones were read by immunoSEQ multiplex PCR, and TCRdb kept only the in-frame ones, dropping some. The sample contains fewer than 40,000 clones, about 90% of which appear only once. The sample was peripheral blood mononuclear cells. These receptors came from a woman in her thirties or forties in good health. Some clones in this sample may be carry-over from other donors' samples.

CDR3 bases: TGTGCCACCAGCAGACGTCCCGGGACAGGGGCGATACAGCATTTT. Amino acid sequence: CATSRRPGTGAIQHF. V and J are TRBV15 and TRBJ1-5; 10 nucleotides align to TRBD1. CDR3 size: 15 residues. Trimming removed 2 bases from V and 13 bases from J; junction bases left unmatched: 11. Germline values: CDR1 LNHNV, CDR2 YYDKDF (reference sequence).

This chain links TRBV2 with TRBJ1-5; D gene ambiguous. V lost 8 bases, J lost 1 base, and 9 bases lay in between. Germline CDR1 and CDR2: SNHLY and FYNNEI. The CDR3 contains 13 residues. CDR3 nucleotide sequence: TGTGCCAGCGGGTGGGAGAGCAATCAGCCCCAGCATTTT. It codes for CASGWESNQPQHF.

The rearrangement uses TRBV6-4 and TRBJ1-1; D unresolved. The CDR3 consists of 12 residues. The germline V and J ends were trimmed by 7 bases and 1 base, with 7 bases remaining between them. Germline V lookup: CDR1 MRHNA, CDR2 SNTAGT. The CDR3 sequence is CASTGENTEAFF. Written as DNA, the CDR3 is TGTGCCAGCACTGGTGAGAACACTGAAGCTTTCTTT.

This rearrangement joins TRBV19 to TRBJ2-3; the D call may be TRBD1 or TRBD2 (5 bases each). V dropped 4 bases and J dropped 5 bases, with 13 bases sitting between them. Germline V gives CDR1 LNHDA, CDR2 SQIVND (reference sequence). The CDR3 is 14 residues long. The CDR3, as DNA: TGTGCCAGTAGTACCGGGACGATGAGAGATACGCAGTATTTT. Its protein is CASSTGTMRDTQYF.

Only one count was recorded for this clone. CDR3 sequence (DNA): TGTGCCAGCAGCTTGGTCTCAAACAAGAACTATGGCTACACCTTC. Translation: CASSLVSNKNYGYTF. This sequence joins TRBV5-6 and TRBJ1-2; D is unresolved. Trimming took 0 bases from V and 2 from J, leaving 11 bases between them. Germline loops: CDR1 SGHDT, CDR2 YYEEEE. This CDR3 spans 15 amino acids.

This clone was observed once. The chain recombines TRBV19 with TRBJ1-5; no firm D call. Looked up from germline, CDR1 is LNHDA and CDR2 is SQIVND (reference sequence). The V and J ends lost 5 bases and 5 bases respectively, with 7 bases between them. There are 12 residues in the CDR3. The CDR3 sequence is CASSAQDQPQHF. The CDR3 DNA sequence: TGTGCCAGTAGTGCCCAAGATCAGCCCCAGCATTTT.

The gene calls are TRBV2 and TRBJ2-3; a possible D gene is TRBD1 (6 bases). This CDR3 has 13 amino acids. V lost 4 bases, J lost 4 bases, and 9 bases lay in between. Germline assignment: CDR1 SNHLY and CDR2 FYNNEI. CDR3 in amino acids: CASSVQGPDTQYF. The CDR3 DNA is TGTGCCAGCAGTGTACAGGGACCAGATACGCAGTATTTT.

This clone has a single count. The chain's CDR3 is CASSWTASTDTQYF. DNA of the CDR3: TGCGCCAGCAGCTGGACGGCCAGCACAGATACGCAGTATTTT. The J gene is TRBJ2-3, the V gene TRBV5-1; D gene uncertain. Trimming shortened V by 3 bases and J by 0 bases, and 8 bases separated the two germline ends. CDR1 is SGHRS and CDR2 is YFSETQ in the germline V gene. The CDR3 runs 14 residues.

This chain uses TRBV6-1 with TRBJ1-5; the D gene is possibly TRBD1 (5 bases). CDR1 and CDR2 from the germline V gene are MNHNS and SASEGT. The length of the CDR3 is 15 residues. V was clipped by 0 bases and J by 10 bases, with 16 bases between them. CDR3 bases: TGTGCCAGCAGTGAAGCAGTGCAGGGTTCCCTACCCCAGCATTTT. Protein sequence: CASSEAVQGSLPQHF.

With respect to this clone: Germline is not matched at one junction end, which may reflect a read error. The J gene is TRBJ2-2, the V gene TRBV7-7; D unresolved. In germline, CDR1 is SSHAT, CDR2 FNYEAQ (reference sequence). CDR3 length: 14 residues. The CDR3, as DNA: TGTGCTAGCAGTCCCCTGGTGGACACCGGGGAGCTGTTTTTT. Translated, it gives CASSPLVDTGELFF.

The chain is built from TRBV7-2 and TRBJ2-5, with 11 bases that match TRBD2. Germline CDR1 is SGHTA and CDR2 is FQGNSA. There are 16 residues in the CDR3. Trimming removed 2 bases from V and 5 bases from J; junction bases left unmatched: 7. CDR3 DNA: TGTGCCAGCAGCTTACTGGGGACTAGCGGTGGGGAGACCCAGTACTTC. It is translated as CASSLLGTSGGETQYF. Combining the CDR3 with reference TRBV7-2 and TRBJ2-5 gives the whole variable domain GAGVSQSPSNKVTEKGKDVELRCDPISGHTALYWYRQSLGQGLEFLIYFQGNSAPDKSGLPSDRFSAERTGGSVSTLTIQRTQQEDSAVYLCASSLLGTSGGETQYFGPGTRLLVL.

The chain links TRBV5-1 to TRBJ2-1, with D possibly being TRBD2 (6 bases). The germline V and J ends were trimmed by 8 bases and 8 bases, with 26 bases remaining between them. In germline, CDR1 is SGHRS, CDR2 YFSETQ. This CDR3 region has 16 residues. CDR3 loop: CASRGAAGTQGDEQFF. CDR3 DNA: TGCGCCAGTCGAGGGGCGGCGGGGACCCAAGGGGATGAGCAGTTCTTC. Looking up the rest from reference TRBV5-1 and TRBJ2-1 gives the full variable domain: KAGVTQTPRYLIKTRGQQVTLSCSPISGHRSVSWYQQTPGQGLQFLFEYFSETQRNKGNFPGRFSGRQFSNSRSEMNVSTLELGDSALYLCASRGAAGTQGDEQFFGPGTRLTVL.

The rearrangement joins TRBV28 to TRBJ2-7, with TRBD2 matching 10 bases. This CDR3 has 15 residues. The V gene end was trimmed by 5 bases and the J gene end by 3 bases; junction bases not matched to a gene: 7. Per germline, CDR1 MDHEN and CDR2 SYDVKM. CDR3 sequence reads: CASSAPGLAIYEQYF. The CDR3, as DNA: TGTGCCAGCAGTGCCCCGGGACTAGCGATCTACGAGCAGTACTTC.

The chain uses TRBV15 and TRBJ1-5; 7 nucleotides match TRBD1. Germline assignment: CDR1 LNHNV and CDR2 YYDKDF (reference sequence). The trim removed 3 bases at V and 7 bases at J, leaving 6 bases unmatched. This CDR3 has 14 residues. The CDR3 region is CATSRDRQGQPQHF. Here the CDR3 DNA reads TGTGCCACCAGCAGGGACAGGCAAGGGCAGCCCCAGCATTTT.

This clone was observed a single time. The same CDR3 is also encoded by other DNA sequences in this sample. J is TRBJ2-7 and V is TRBV9, with D possibly being TRBD2 (6 bases). V shed 0 bases and J shed 6 bases, with 7 bases lying between them. Per the germline V gene, CDR1 is SGDLS and CDR2 is YYNGEE. This CDR3 is built from 12 residues. For the CDR3, the DNA is TGTGCCAGCAGCGTAGTGGGAGGCGAGCAGTACTTC. Translating gives CASSVVGGEQYF.

The J gene is TRBJ2-2, the V gene TRBV11-3; 7 bases map to TRBD1. Germline CDR1 reads SGHNT; CDR2 reads YENEEA. V shed 5 bases, J shed 2 bases, and the junction held 5 bases outside the gene matches. CDR3 size: 15 residues. The CDR3 spells CASSRRTGNTGELFF. The CDR3 DNA follows: TGTGCCAGCAGCCGACGGACAGGAAACACCGGGGAGCTGTTTTTT. Full variable domain (rest looked up from reference TRBV11-3 and TRBJ2-2): EAGVVQSPRYKIIEKKQPVAFWCNPISGHNTLYWYLQNLGQGPELLIRYENEEAVDDSQLPKDRFSAERLKGVDSTLKIQPAELGDSAVYLCASSRRTGNTGELFFGEGSRLTVL.

The chain has TRBV20-1 and TRBJ1-4; D gene uncertain. Trimming shortened V by 7 bases and J by 3 bases, and 6 bases separated the two germline ends. Looked up from germline, CDR1 is DFQATT and CDR2 is SNEGSKA (reference sequence). The CDR3 totals 11 residues. The CDR3 sequence: CSGGANEKLFF. CDR3 bases: TGCAGTGGAGGAGCTAATGAAAAACTGTTTTTT.

As for this clone: Mismatch with germline at one junction end may stem from a read error. The chain couples TRBV7-7 to TRBJ2-1; TRBD2 agrees at 8 bases. The CDR3 consists of 15 residues. The germline V gene encodes CDR1 SSHAT and CDR2 FNYEAQ (reference sequence). CDR3 loop: CASSLAPTSENEQFF. DNA for the CDR3: TGTGCTAGCAGCTTAGCACCGACTAGCGAGAATGAGCAGTTCTTC. Looking up the rest from reference TRBV7-7 and TRBJ2-1 gives the full variable domain: GAGVSQSPRYKVTKRGQDVTLRCDPISSHATLYWYQQALGQGPEFLTYFNYEAQPDKSGLPSDRFSAERPEGSISTLTIQRTEQRDSAMYRCASSLAPTSENEQFFGPGTRLTVL.

The J gene is TRBJ2-7, the V gene TRBV7-8; a weak D match, TRBD1 (6 bases). The CDR3 is made up of 12 amino acids. The V end lost 4 bases, the J end lost 5 bases, and 9 bases lay between the germline ends. Germline lookup yields CDR1 SGHVS and CDR2 FQNEAQ. The CDR3 is CASSSNRDEQYF. In DNA, the CDR3 is TGTGCCAGCAGCTCGAACAGGGACGAGCAGTACTTC.

The V call is TRBV14, the J call TRBJ2-1, with 8 bases aligning to TRBD2. This CDR3 is built from 16 residues. V was pared by 1 base and J by 5 bases, with 7 bases of the junction left unmatched. The germline CDR1 and CDR2 sequences are SGHDN and FVKESK. DNA for the CDR3: TGTGCCAGCAGCCAAGGGGGCGGGAGGTTACACAATGAGCAGTTCTTC. Residues: CASSQGGGRLHNEQFF.

The chain couples TRBV5-1 to TRBJ2-3; D gene unclear. CDR3 length equals 14 residues. V lost 4 bases to trimming and J lost 6 bases, with 15 bases between them. Germline CDR1 and CDR2: SGHRS and YFSETQ. CDR3 sequence reads: CASSPSLTEDTQYF. The CDR3 bases are TGCGCCAGCAGCCCCAGTCTCACAGAGGATACGCAGTATTTT.

This chain joins TRBV2 and TRBJ1-3; possible D gene TRBD1, 5 bases. The CDR3 length is 13 residues. V was shortened by 7 bases and J by 3 bases, with 10 bases between the two germline ends. Per germline, CDR1 SNHLY and CDR2 FYNNEI. As DNA, the CDR3 is TGTGCCAGCATAGGAGGGGATGGAAACACCATATATTTT. Protein: CASIGGDGNTIYF.

The chain joins TRBV20-1 to TRBJ2-3; D gene unclear. The V gene lost 4 bases and the J gene lost 4 bases, with 6 bases spanning the gap. CDR1 and CDR2 from the germline V gene are DFQATT and SNEGSKA (reference sequence). There are 11 residues in the CDR3. CDR3 sequence reads: CSAKGSDTQYF. In DNA form, the CDR3 reads TGCAGTGCTAAAGGGTCAGATACGCAGTATTTT.

This clone was recorded a few times. The rearrangement joins TRBV5-6 to TRBJ2-2; the match to TRBD2 covers 10 bases. CDR3 size: 16 residues. V was clipped by 4 bases and J by 4 bases; unmatched bases: 7. Germline values: CDR1 SGHDT, CDR2 YYEEEE. DNA of the CDR3: TGTGCCAGCAGCAGCAGACTAGCGGGTCCCACCGGGGAGCTGTTTTTT. This encodes CASSSRLAGPTGELFF.

The CDR3 DNA follows: TGTGCCAGCAGCCTAACGGGGGGGGCGGGACAGCCCCAGCATTTT. Translated: CASSLTGGAGQPQHF. This chain joins TRBV6-5 and TRBJ1-5, with a possible D match to TRBD1 (6 bases). This CDR3 has 15 amino acids. Germline V CDR1 and CDR2: MNHEY, SVGAGI. Trimming cost V 6 bases and J 7 bases, with 19 bases left between them.

The chain carries TRBV30 and TRBJ2-5; D could derive from TRBD1 or TRBD2 (6 bases each). Looked up from germline, CDR1 is GTSNPN and CDR2 is SVGIG (reference sequence). This CDR3 has 14 amino acids. V was shortened by 4 bases and J by 2 bases, with 14 bases between the two germline ends. The CDR3 is CAWNSGAGQETQYF. The CDR3 DNA reads TGTGCCTGGAACTCGGGGGCCGGGCAAGAGACCCAGTACTTC.

The V gene is TRBV7-9, the J gene TRBJ2-3; 12 bases map to TRBD2. The CDR3 covers 17 residues. Per germline, CDR1 SEHNR and CDR2 FQNEAQ (reference sequence). J was trimmed by 2 bases and V by 5 bases; bases with no gene match: 8. The CDR3 here is CASSAPGLAGNTDTQYF. The CDR3, as DNA: TGTGCCAGCAGCGCCCCGGGACTAGCGGGCAACACAGATACGCAGTATTTT.

This clone was seen only once. The chain has TRBV7-2 and TRBJ2-3; the match to TRBD2 covers 7 bases. The CDR3 is made up of 17 amino acids. Germline CDR1 and CDR2: SGHTA and FQGNSA. Unmatched junction bases numbered 13, after V lost 5 bases and J lost 2 bases. CDR3 in DNA: TGTGCCAGCAGCCACCCCCTACTAGCGCAGTTCACAGATACGCAGTATTTT. Amino acid sequence: CASSHPLLAQFTDTQYF.

The V gene is TRBV7-6, the J gene TRBJ2-4; D not certain. Germline V gene data show CDR1 as SGHVS and CDR2 as FNYEAQ. The CDR3 has 13 amino acids. V lost 1 base, J lost 8 bases, and 9 bases lay in between. CDR3 amino acids: CASSLGVSDIQYF. The CDR3 DNA follows: TGTGCCAGCAGCTTAGGGGTCTCGGACATTCAGTACTTC.

The chain couples TRBV11-2 to TRBJ2-3; D gene uncertain. V was pared by 1 base and J by 2 bases, with 7 bases between. The V gene's germline CDR1 is SGHAT and CDR2 FQNNGV. The CDR3 totals 14 residues. CDR3 in DNA: TGTGCCAGCAGCTTAGTTGCTGACACAGATACGCAGTATTTT. Amino acid sequence: CASSLVADTDTQYF.

This chain joins TRBV19 and TRBJ2-7; the D gene is possibly TRBD2 (5 bases). The V and J ends lost 4 bases and 11 bases respectively, with 18 bases between them. Germline lookup yields CDR1 LNHDA and CDR2 SQIVND (reference sequence). The CDR3 has 13 residues. CDR3 region: CASSTSRAIRKYF. The CDR3 nucleotides read TGTGCCAGTAGTACGTCGAGGGCCATCAGGAAGTACTTC.

This chain joins TRBV2 and TRBJ2-5, with a weak D call TRBD2 (6 bases). The CDR3 runs 14 residues. In germline, CDR1 is SNHLY, CDR2 FYNNEI. V was trimmed by 4 bases and J by 2 bases, leaving 11 bases between them. The DNA for the CDR3 is TGTGCCAGCAGTGTTCTTAGCGGACAAGAGACCCAGTACTTC. It is translated as CASSVLSGQETQYF. The full variable domain, with the rest looked up from reference TRBV2 and TRBJ2-5, is EPEVTQTPSHQVTQMGQEVILRCVPISNHLYFYWYRQILGQKVEFLVSFYNNEISEKSEIFDDQFSVERPDGSNFTLKIRSTKLEDSAMYFCASSVLSGQETQYFGPGTRLLVL.